This T cell receptor (beta chain) came from a study of somatic mutations in cytotoxic T cells in rheumatoid arthritis. The table lists this clone with a count of one. Clones were sequenced by immunoSEQ multiplex PCR, and TCRdb holds only the in-frame ones, with some missing. The sample yields some 2,300 clones, just under 85% seen once. Germline V CDR1 and CDR2: MNHNY, SVGAGI (reference sequence). The V and J ends lost 5 bases and 3 bases, in that order; junction bases with no gene match: 6. The CDR3 is made up of 14 amino acids. Sequencing used CD8+ T cells sorted from blood. The chain recombines TRBV6-6 with TRBJ1-2, with 7 bases that match TRBD1. The source is a woman aged 70-85 years with rheumatoid arthritis. CDR3 residues: CASSPGGRDYGYTF. DNA of the CDR3: TGTGCCAGCAGTCCAGGGGGACGTGACTATGGCTACACCTTC.